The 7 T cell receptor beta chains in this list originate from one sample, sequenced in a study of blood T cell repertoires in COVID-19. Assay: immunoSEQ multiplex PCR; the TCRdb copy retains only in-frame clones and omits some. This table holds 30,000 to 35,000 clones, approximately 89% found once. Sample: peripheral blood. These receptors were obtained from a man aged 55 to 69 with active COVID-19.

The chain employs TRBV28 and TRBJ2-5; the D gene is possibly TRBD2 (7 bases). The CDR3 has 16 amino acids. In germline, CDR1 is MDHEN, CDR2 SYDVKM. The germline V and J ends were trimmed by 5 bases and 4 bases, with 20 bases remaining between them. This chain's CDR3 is CASSPPGGGGGETQYF. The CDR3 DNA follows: TGTGCCAGCAGTCCGCCTGGTGGAGGGGGGGGAGAGACCCAGTACTTC.

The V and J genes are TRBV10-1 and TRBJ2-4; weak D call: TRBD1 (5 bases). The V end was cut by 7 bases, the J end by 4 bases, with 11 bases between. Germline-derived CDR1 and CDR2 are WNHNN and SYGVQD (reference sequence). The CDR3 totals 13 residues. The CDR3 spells CASMTASKNIQYF. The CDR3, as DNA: TGCGCCAGCATGACAGCCTCTAAAAACATTCAGTACTTC.

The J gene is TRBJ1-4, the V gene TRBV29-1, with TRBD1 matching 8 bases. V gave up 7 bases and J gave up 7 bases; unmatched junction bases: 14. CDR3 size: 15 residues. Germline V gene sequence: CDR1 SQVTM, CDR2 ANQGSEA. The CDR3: CSAAPTGGRFEKLFF. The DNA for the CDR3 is TGCAGCGCCGCACCTACAGGGGGGCGGTTTGAAAAACTGTTTTTT.

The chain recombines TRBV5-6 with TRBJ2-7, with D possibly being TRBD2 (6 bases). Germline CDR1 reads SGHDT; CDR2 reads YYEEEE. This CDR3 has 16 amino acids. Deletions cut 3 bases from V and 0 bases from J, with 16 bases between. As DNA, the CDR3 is TGTGCCAGCAGCTGGGTGGGAGGCTCGACCTCCTACGAGCAGTACTTC. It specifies CASSWVGGSTSYEQYF.

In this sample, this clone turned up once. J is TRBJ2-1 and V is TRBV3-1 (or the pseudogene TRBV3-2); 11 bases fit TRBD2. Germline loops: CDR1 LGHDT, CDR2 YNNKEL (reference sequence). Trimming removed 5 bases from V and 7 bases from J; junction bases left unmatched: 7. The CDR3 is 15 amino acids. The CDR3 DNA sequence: TGTGCCAGCAGCTTAGCGGGAGGGCCGGGGAATGAGCAGTTCTTC. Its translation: CASSLAGGPGNEQFF.

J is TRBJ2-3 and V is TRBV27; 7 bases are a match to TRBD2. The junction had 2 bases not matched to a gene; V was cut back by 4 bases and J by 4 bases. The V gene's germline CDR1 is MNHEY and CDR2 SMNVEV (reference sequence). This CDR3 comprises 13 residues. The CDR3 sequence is CASSSRGADTQYF. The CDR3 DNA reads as TGTGCCAGCAGTTCCCGGGGGGCAGATACGCAGTATTTT.

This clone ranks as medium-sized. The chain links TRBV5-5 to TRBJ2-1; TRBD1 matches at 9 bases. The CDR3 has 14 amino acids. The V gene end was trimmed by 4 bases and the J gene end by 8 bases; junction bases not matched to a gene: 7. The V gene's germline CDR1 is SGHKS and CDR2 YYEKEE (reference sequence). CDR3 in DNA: TGTGCCAGCAGCGCGGACAGGGGATCGGATGAGCAGTTCTTC. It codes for CASSADRGSDEQFF.